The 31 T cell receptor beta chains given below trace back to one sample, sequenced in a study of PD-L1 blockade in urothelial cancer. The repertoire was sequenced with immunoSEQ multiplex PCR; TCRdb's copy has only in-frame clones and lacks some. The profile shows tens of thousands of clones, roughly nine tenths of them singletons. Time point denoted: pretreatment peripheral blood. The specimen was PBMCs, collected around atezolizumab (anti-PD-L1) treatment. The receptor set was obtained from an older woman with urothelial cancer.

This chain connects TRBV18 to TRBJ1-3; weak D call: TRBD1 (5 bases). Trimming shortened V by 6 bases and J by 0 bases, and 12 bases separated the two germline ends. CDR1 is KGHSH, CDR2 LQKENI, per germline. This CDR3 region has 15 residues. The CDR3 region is CASSGGRPSGNTIYF. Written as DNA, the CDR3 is TGTGCCAGCTCGGGGGGACGGCCCTCTGGAAACACCATATATTTT.

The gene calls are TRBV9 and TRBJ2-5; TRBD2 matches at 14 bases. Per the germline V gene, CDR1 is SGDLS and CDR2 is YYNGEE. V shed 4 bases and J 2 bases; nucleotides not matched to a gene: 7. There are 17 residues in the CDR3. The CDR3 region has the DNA TGTGCCAGCAGCACGCAGACTAGCGGGAGGGAACAAGAGACCCAGTACTTC. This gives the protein CASSTQTSGREQETQYF.

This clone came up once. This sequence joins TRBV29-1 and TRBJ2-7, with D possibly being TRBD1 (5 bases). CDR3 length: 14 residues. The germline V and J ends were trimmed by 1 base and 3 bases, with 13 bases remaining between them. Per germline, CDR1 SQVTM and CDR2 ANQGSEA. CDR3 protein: CSVEGTGDYYEQYF. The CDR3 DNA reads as TGCAGCGTTGAAGGAACAGGTGATTACTACGAGCAGTACTTC.

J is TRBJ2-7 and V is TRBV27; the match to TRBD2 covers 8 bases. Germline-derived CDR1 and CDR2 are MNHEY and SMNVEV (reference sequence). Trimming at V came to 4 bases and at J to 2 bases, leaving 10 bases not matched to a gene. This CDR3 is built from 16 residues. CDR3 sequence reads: CASSSIGSGGPYEQYF. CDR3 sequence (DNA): TGTGCCAGCAGTTCAATAGGGTCGGGAGGGCCCTACGAGCAGTACTTC.

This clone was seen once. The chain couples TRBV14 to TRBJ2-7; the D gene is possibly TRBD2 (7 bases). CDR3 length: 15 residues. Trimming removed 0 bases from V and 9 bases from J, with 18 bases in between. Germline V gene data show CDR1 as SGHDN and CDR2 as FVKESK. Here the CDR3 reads CASSQDRGAPEGQYF. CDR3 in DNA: TGTGCCAGCAGCCAAGATCGGGGGGCCCCAGAGGGGCAGTACTTC.

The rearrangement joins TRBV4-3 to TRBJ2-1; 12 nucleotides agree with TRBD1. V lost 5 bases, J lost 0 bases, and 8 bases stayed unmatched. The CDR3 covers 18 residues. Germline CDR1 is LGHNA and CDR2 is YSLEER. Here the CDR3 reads CASSEGTGGQFSYNEQFF. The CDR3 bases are TGCGCCAGCAGCGAAGGGACAGGGGGCCAATTCTCCTACAATGAGCAGTTCTTC.

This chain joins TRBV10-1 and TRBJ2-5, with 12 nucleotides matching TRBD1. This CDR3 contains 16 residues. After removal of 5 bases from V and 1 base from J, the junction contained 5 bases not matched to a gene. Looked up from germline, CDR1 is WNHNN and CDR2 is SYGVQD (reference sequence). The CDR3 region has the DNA TGCGCCAGCAGTTCCGGGACAGGGGGCCCCCAAGAGACCCAGTACTTC. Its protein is CASSSGTGGPQETQYF.

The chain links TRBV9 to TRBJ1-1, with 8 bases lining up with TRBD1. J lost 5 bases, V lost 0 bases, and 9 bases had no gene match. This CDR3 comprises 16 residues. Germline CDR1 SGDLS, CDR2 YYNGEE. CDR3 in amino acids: CASSVGAGGAGTEAFF. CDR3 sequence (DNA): TGTGCCAGCAGCGTAGGGGCAGGGGGCGCGGGAACTGAAGCTTTCTTT.

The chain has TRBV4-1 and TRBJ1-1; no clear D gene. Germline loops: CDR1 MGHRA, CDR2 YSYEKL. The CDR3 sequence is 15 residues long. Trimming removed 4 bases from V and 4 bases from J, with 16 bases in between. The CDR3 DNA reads TGCGCCAGCAGCCCGTTGTCCGGGGTGGGCACTGAAGCTTTCTTT. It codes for CASSPLSGVGTEAFF.

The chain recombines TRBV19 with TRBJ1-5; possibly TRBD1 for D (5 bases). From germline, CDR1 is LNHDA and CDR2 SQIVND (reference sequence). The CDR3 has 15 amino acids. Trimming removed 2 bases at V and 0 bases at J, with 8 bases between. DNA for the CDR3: TGTGCCAGTAGTATAATCAGGGATAGCAATCAGCCCCAGCATTTT. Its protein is CASSIIRDSNQPQHF.

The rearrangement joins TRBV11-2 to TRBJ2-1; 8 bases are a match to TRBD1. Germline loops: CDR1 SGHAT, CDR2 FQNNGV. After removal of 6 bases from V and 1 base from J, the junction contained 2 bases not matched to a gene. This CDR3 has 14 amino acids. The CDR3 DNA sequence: TGTGCCAGCAGAGGACAGGGTTCCTACAATGAGCAGTTCTTC. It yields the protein CASRGQGSYNEQFF.

CDR3 nucleotide sequence: TGTGCCAGCAGCTTAGGGGGGACGGGGGGTCGTGAAAAACTGTTTTTT. It codes for CASSLGGTGGREKLFF. This chain connects TRBV7-2 to TRBJ1-4; D perhaps matches TRBD1 (5 bases). Trimming removed 1 base from V and 7 bases from J, with 16 bases in between. The CDR3 consists of 16 residues. CDR1 SGHTA and CDR2 FQGNSA come from the germline V gene.

The chain's CDR3 is CASSPPGGGAYEQYF. The CDR3 DNA follows: TGCGCCAGCAGCCCGCCAGGTGGGGGGGCCTACGAGCAGTACTTC. This rearrangement joins TRBV5-1 to TRBJ2-7, with 7 positions matching TRBD2. The germline V gene encodes CDR1 SGHRS and CDR2 YFSETQ. This CDR3 contains 15 residues. V shed 4 bases and J 2 bases; nucleotides not matched to a gene: 9.

DNA of the CDR3: TGTGCCAGCAGCTTCGGGGCAGATACGCAGTATTTT. Its protein product is CASSFGADTQYF. This sequence joins TRBV7-2 and TRBJ2-3; a possible D gene is TRBD2 (5 bases). The CDR3 is 12 amino acids. The germline V and J ends were trimmed by 3 bases and 4 bases, with 5 bases remaining between them. Germline V CDR1 and CDR2: SGHTA, FQGNSA.

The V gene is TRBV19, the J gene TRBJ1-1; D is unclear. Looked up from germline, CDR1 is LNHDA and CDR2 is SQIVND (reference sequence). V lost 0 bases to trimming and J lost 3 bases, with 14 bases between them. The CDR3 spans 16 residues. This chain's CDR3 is CASSIDREGMDTEAFF. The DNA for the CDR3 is TGTGCCAGTAGTATAGATCGAGAGGGCATGGACACTGAAGCTTTCTTT.

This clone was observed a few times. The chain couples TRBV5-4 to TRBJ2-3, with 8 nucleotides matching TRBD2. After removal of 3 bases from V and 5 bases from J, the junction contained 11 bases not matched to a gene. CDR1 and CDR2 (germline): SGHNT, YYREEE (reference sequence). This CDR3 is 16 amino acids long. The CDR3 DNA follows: TGTGCCAGCAGCTCGGGGACTAGTGGTGGAGGAGATACGCAGTATTTT. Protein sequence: CASSSGTSGGGDTQYF.

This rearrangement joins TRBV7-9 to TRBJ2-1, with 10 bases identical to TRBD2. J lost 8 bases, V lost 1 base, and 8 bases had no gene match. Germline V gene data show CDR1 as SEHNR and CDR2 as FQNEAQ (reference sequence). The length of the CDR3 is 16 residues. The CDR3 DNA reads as TGTGCCAGCAGCTTAGTCGGACTAGCGGTCGCCGATGAGCAGTTCTTC. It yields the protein CASSLVGLAVADEQFF.

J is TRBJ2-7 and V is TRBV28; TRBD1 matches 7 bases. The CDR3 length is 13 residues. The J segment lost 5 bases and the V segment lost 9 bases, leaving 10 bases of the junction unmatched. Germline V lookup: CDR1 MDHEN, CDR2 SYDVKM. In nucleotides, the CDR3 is TGTGCCAGTTCGAACAGGGGTCCCGACGAGCAGTACTTC. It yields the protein CASSNRGPDEQYF.

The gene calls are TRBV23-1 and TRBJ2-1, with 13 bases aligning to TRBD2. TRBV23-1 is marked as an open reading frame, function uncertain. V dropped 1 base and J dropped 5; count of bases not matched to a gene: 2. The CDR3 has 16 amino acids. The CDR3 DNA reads TGCGCCAGCAGTCAATTTACTAGCGGGAGGGACAATGAGCAGTTCTTC. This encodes CASSQFTSGRDNEQFF.

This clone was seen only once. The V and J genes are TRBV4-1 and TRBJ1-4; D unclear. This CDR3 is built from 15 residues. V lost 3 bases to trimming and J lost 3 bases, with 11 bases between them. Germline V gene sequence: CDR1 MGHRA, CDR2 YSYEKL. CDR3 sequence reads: CASSQDGIPNEKLFF. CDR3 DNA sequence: TGCGCCAGCAGCCAGGACGGGATCCCTAATGAAAAACTGTTTTTT.

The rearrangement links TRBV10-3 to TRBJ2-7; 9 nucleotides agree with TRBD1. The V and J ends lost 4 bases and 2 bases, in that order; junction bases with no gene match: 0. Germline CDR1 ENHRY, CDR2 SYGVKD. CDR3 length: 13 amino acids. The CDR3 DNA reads TGTGCCATCAGTGGACAGGGGGCCTACGAGCAGTACTTC. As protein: CAISGQGAYEQYF.

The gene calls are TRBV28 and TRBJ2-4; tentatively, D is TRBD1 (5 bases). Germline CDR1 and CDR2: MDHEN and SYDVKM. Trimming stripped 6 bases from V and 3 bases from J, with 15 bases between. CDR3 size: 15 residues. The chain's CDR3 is CASRQLQGGKNIQYF. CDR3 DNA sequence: TGTGCCAGCAGACAACTGCAGGGTGGCAAAAACATTCAGTACTTC.

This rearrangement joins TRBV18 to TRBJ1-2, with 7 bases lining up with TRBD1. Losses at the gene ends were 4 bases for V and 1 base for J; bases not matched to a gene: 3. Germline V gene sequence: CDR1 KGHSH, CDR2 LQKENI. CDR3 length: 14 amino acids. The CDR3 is CASSLGQNNYGYTF. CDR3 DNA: TGTGCCAGCTCACTGGGACAGAATAACTATGGCTACACCTTC.

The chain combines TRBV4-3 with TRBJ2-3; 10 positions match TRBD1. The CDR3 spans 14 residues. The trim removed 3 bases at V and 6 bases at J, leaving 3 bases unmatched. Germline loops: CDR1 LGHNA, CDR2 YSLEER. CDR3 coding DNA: TGCGCCAGCAGCCACCGACAGGGGGCGGATACGCAGTATTTT. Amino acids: CASSHRQGADTQYF.

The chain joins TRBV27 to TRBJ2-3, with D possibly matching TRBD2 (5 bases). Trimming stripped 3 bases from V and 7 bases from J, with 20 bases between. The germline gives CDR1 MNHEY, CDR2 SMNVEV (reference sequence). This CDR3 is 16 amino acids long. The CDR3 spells CASSFIGEGSSYTQYF. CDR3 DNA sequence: TGTGCCAGCAGTTTTATCGGGGAAGGGAGTTCGTATACGCAGTATTTT.

The CDR3 nucleotides read TGTGCCAGCAGCGACAGGCTCATGAACACTGAAGCTTTCTTT. Translation: CASSDRLMNTEAFF. The V call is TRBV5-4, the J call TRBJ1-1, with D possibly being TRBD1 (6 bases). Deletions cut 4 bases from V and 0 bases from J, with 10 bases between. CDR1 is SGHNT, CDR2 YYREEE, per germline (reference sequence). There are 14 residues in the CDR3.

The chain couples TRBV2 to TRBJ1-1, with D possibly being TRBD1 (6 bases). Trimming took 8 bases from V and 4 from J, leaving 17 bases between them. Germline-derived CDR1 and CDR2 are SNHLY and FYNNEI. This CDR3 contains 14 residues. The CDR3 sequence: CASEGGGGRTEAFF. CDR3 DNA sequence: TGTGCCAGCGAAGGAGGGGGGGGCCGCACTGAAGCTTTCTTT.

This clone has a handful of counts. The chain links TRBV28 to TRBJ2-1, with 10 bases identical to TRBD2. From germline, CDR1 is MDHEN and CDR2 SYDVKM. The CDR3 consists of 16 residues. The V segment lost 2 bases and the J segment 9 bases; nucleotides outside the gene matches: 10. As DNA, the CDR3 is TGTGCCAGCAGTTTACCTACTTTGGGACTAGCGACTGAGCAGTTCTTC. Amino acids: CASSLPTLGLATEQFF.

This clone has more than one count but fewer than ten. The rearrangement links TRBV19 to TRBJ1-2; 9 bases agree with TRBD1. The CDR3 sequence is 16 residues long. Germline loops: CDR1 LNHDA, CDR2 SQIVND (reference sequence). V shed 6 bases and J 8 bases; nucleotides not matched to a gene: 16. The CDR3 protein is CASRSVRGQGASGYTF. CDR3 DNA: TGTGCCAGTAGATCCGTAAGGGGACAGGGAGCTTCCGGCTACACCTTC.

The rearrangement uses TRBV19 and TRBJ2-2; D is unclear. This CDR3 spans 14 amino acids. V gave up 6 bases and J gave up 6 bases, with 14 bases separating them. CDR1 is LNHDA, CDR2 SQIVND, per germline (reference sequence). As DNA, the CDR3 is TGTGCCAGTAGGAGTAGCTCGCCGGCCGGGGAGCTGTTTTTT. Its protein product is CASRSSSPAGELFF.

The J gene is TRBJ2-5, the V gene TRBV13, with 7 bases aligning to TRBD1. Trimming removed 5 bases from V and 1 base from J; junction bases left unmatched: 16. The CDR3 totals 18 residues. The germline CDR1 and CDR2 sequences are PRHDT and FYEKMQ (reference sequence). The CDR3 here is CASSPGTAPPTTQETQYF. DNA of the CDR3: TGTGCCAGCAGCCCAGGGACAGCGCCTCCGACCACCCAAGAGACCCAGTACTTC.